Listed here are 15 T cell receptor beta chains from one sample, sequenced in a study of blood T cell repertoires in COVID-19. Repertoires were generated with immunoSEQ multiplex PCR, while TCRdb's copy carries only in-frame clones and drops some. The sample carries about 170,000 clones, around 85% recorded once. The source material was peripheral blood. All receptors derive from a woman aged 55-70 years with COVID-19, enrolled during active disease.

The V and J genes are TRBV13 and TRBJ1-5; 11 bases fit TRBD1. Unmatched junction bases numbered 7, after V lost 6 bases and J lost 0 bases. The CDR3 has 17 residues. Germline V lookup: CDR1 PRHDT, CDR2 FYEKMQ (reference sequence). The CDR3 DNA follows: TGTGCCAGCAGTTGGACAGGGGGCTCTGATAGCAATCAGCCCCAGCATTTT. Translating it yields CASSWTGGSDSNQPQHF.

The J gene is TRBJ1-2, the V gene TRBV5-4, with 7 nucleotides matching TRBD1. Germline-derived CDR1 and CDR2 are SGHNT and YYREEE (reference sequence). This CDR3 is built from 12 residues. Trimming took 2 bases from V and 8 from J; bases not matched to a gene: 3. CDR3 bases: TGTGCCAGCAGCTTAACGGACAGGGGCTACACCTTC. It yields the protein CASSLTDRGYTF.

This chain connects TRBV6-5 to TRBJ2-7; D call uncertain. Germline V gene data show CDR1 as MNHEY and CDR2 as SVGAGI. The CDR3 loop spans 13 amino acids. The ends were cut back, 5 bases at V and 7 bases at J, with 15 bases in the middle. DNA of the CDR3: TGTGCCAGCAGTCGCACAGAATTCCGGGAGCAGTACTTC. As protein: CASSRTEFREQYF.

The gene calls are TRBV19 and TRBJ2-5, with D maybe TRBD2 (5 bases). CDR3 length: 11 amino acids. The germline V gene has CDR1 LNHDA and CDR2 SQIVND (reference sequence). The V end was cut by 7 bases, the J end by 7 bases, with 10 bases between. This CDR3 is CASTLGMTQYF. Written as DNA, the CDR3 is TGTGCCAGTACTCTCGGGATGACCCAGTACTTC.

The chain is built from TRBV30 and TRBJ2-1; 8 bases are shared with TRBD2. The germline gives CDR1 GTSNPN, CDR2 SVGIG (reference sequence). With V trimmed by 0 bases and J by 8 bases, 21 bases remained unmatched. The CDR3 is made up of 19 amino acids. The CDR3, as DNA: TGTGCCTGGAGTGTACCTACCGCCCTCGGGACTAGGATCACCCATGAGCAGTTCTTC. Translating gives CAWSVPTALGTRITHEQFF.

This clone appeared a few times. The chain links TRBV12-3 or TRBV12-4 to TRBJ1-2; tentatively, D is TRBD1 (6 bases). The CDR3 runs to 10 residues. V was shortened by 11 bases and J by 8 bases, with 12 bases between the two germline ends. CDR3 DNA sequence: TGTGCCTCAAGGGGGGGCGGCTACACCTTC. This sequence encodes CASRGGGYTF.

This chain uses TRBV7-9 with TRBJ2-7, with 11 nucleotides matching TRBD2. The CDR3 sequence is 15 residues long. Germline-derived CDR1 and CDR2 are SEHNR and FQNEAQ (reference sequence). V dropped 5 bases and J dropped 6; count of bases not matched to a gene: 9. The CDR3 is CASSPWTSGLGEQYF. The CDR3 DNA reads as TGTGCCAGCAGCCCTTGGACTAGCGGGCTGGGCGAGCAGTACTTC.

The chain is built from TRBV11-2 and TRBJ2-5; a weak D match, TRBD2 (6 bases). V lost 4 bases to trimming and J lost 0 bases, with 12 bases between them. Germline V lookup: CDR1 SGHAT, CDR2 FQNNGV. The CDR3 consists of 15 residues. The CDR3 loop reads CASSSRRDYQETQYF. The CDR3 bases are TGTGCCAGCAGCTCGCGACGGGACTACCAAGAGACCCAGTACTTC.

The rearrangement uses TRBV18 and TRBJ1-4; D unresolved. The germline V gene encodes CDR1 KGHSH and CDR2 LQKENI. This CDR3 comprises 13 residues. Trimming took 3 bases from V and 3 from J, leaving 5 bases between them. CDR3 DNA: TGTGCCAGCTCACCTAATTCTAATGAAAAACTGTTTTTT. Encoded protein: CASSPNSNEKLFF.

The V call is TRBV9, the J call TRBJ1-2, with D possibly being TRBD1 (5 bases). CDR1 and CDR2 (germline): SGDLS, YYNGEE. V was cut by 2 bases and J by 6 bases, with 14 bases left in between. The CDR3 extends over 14 amino acids. The CDR3: CASSVSIRVDGYTF. The CDR3, as DNA: TGTGCCAGCAGCGTCTCTATCAGGGTGGATGGCTACACCTTC.

The chain joins TRBV7-2 to TRBJ2-7, with 10 nucleotides matching TRBD2. Trimming at V came to 1 base and at J to 4 bases, leaving 4 bases not matched to a gene. Germline CDR1 SGHTA, CDR2 FQGNSA. CDR3 length: 15 residues. The chain's CDR3 is CASSLGTSGEYEQYF. DNA of the CDR3: TGTGCCAGCAGCTTAGGGACTAGCGGAGAGTACGAGCAGTACTTC.

This chain joins TRBV5-4 and TRBJ2-1, with 7 positions matching TRBD2. The CDR3 runs to 14 residues. The trim removed 4 bases at V and 2 bases at J, leaving 3 bases unmatched. Germline V lookup: CDR1 SGHNT, CDR2 YYREEE (reference sequence). The CDR3 here is CASSQAGPYNEQFF. The CDR3 DNA reads as TGTGCCAGCAGCCAAGCGGGGCCCTACAATGAGCAGTTCTTC.

The chain is built from TRBV28 and TRBJ2-7; 10 positions agree with TRBD2. Germline trimming cut 4 bases from V and 3 bases from J; bases unmatched to any gene: 6. Per germline, CDR1 MDHEN and CDR2 SYDVKM. The CDR3 contains 15 residues. CDR3 sequence: CASSSRGTSDYEQYF. Here the CDR3 DNA reads TGTGCCAGCAGTTCCCGCGGGACTAGCGACTACGAGCAGTACTTC. Full variable domain (outside the CDR3, taken from reference TRBV28 and TRBJ2-7): DVKVTQSSRYLVKRTGEKVFLECVQDMDHENMFWYRQDPGLGLRLIYFSYDVKMKEKGDIPEGYSVSREKKERFSLILESASTNQTSMYLCASSSRGTSDYEQYFGPGTRLTVT.

V is TRBV7-8 and J is TRBJ2-7, with TRBD2 matching over 13 bases. Germline trimming cut 4 bases from V and 5 bases from J; bases unmatched to any gene: 8. Germline assignment: CDR1 SGHVS and CDR2 FQNEAQ. The CDR3 extends over 16 amino acids. CDR3 loop: CASSSSTSGRVDEQYF. DNA of the CDR3: TGTGCCAGCAGCTCCTCTACTAGCGGGAGGGTGGACGAGCAGTACTTC. The variable domain in full, with the rest retrieved from reference TRBV7-8 and TRBJ2-7, is GAGVSQSPRYKVAKRGQDVALRCDPISGHVSLFWYQQALGQGPEFLTYFQNEAQLDKSGLPSDRFFAERPEGSVSTLKIQRTQQEDSAVYLCASSSSTSGRVDEQYFGPGTRLTVT.

The chain employs TRBV7-2 and TRBJ2-1; TRBD2 matches 9 bases. The V gene's germline CDR1 is SGHTA and CDR2 FQGNSA. CDR3 length: 15 residues. The junction had 7 bases not matched to a gene; V was cut back by 5 bases and J by 5 bases. CDR3 sequence (DNA): TGTGCCAGCAGCCCCCAGGGACTAGCTGACAATGAGCAGTTCTTC. Its protein is CASSPQGLADNEQFF. The variable domain in full, completed from reference TRBV7-2 and TRBJ2-1, reads GAGVSQSPSNKVTEKGKDVELRCDPISGHTALYWYRQSLGQGLEFLIYFQGNSAPDKSGLPSDRFSAERTGGSVSTLTIQRTQQEDSAVYLCASSPQGLADNEQFFGPGTRLTVL.